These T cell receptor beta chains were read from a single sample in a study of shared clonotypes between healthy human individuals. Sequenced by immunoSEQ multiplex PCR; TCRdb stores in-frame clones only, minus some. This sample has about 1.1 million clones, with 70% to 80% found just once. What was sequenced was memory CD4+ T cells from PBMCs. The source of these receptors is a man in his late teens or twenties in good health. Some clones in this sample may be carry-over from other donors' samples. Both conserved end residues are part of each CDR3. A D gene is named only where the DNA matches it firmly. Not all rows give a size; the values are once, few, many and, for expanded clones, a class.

DNA: TGTGCCAGCAGCCGGACTAGCGGGAGCTATTACGAGCAGTACTTC; CDR3: CASSRTSGSYYEQYF; J: TRBJ2-7; V: TRBV7-2; size: NA; D: TRBD2
DNA: TGTGCCAGCAGCTTACGGAACACCATATATTTT; CDR3: CASSLRNTIYF; J: TRBJ1-3; V: TRBV7-9; size: few; D: NA
DNA: TGTGCCAGCAGCCCAGGGAGTGGGCAGACCCAGTACTTC; CDR3: CASSPGSGQTQYF; J: TRBJ2-5; V: TRBV7-3; size: NA; D: NA
DNA: TGTGCCAGTTCAGACAGAGGAGCCTACGAGCAGTACTTC; CDR3: CASSDRGAYEQYF; J: TRBJ2-7; V: TRBV19; size: NA; D: NA
DNA: TGTGCCAGCAGTCTACTAGCGGGAGACGGCGGGGAGCTGTTTTTT; CDR3: CASSLLAGDGGELFF; J: TRBJ2-2; V: TRBV6-1; size: NA; D: TRBD2
DNA: TGCGCCAGCAGCCAAGAGATGGGACAGGGCTGGGCCGCGCAGTACTTC; CDR3: CASSQEMGQGWAAQYF; J: TRBJ2-7; V: TRBV4-1; size: NA; D: TRBD1
DNA: TGTGCCAGCAGTCCTAGCGGGAGGGCCCCCGAGCAGTACTTC; CDR3: CASSPSGRAPEQYF; J: TRBJ2-7; V: TRBV6-5; size: few; D: TRBD2
DNA: TGTGCCAGCAGCTTACTTGGGAACTATGGCTACACCTTC; CDR3: CASSLLGNYGYTF; J: TRBJ1-2; V: TRBV7-9; size: many; D: NA
DNA: TGCGCCAGCCAGGCCCAAGTTTCGAACACTGAAGCTTTCTTT; CDR3: CASQAQVSNTEAFF; J: TRBJ1-1; V: TRBV5-1; size: NA; D: NA
DNA: TGTGCCATCGGGACGGGGAAGGGAGAGACCCAGTACTTC; CDR3: CAIGTGKGETQYF; J: TRBJ2-5; V: TRBV10-3; size: NA; D: NA
DNA: TGCGCCAGCAGTCATGGACAGGGCGATGAAAAACTGTTTTTT; CDR3: CASSHGQGDEKLFF; J: TRBJ1-4; V: TRBV10-2; size: NA; D: TRBD1